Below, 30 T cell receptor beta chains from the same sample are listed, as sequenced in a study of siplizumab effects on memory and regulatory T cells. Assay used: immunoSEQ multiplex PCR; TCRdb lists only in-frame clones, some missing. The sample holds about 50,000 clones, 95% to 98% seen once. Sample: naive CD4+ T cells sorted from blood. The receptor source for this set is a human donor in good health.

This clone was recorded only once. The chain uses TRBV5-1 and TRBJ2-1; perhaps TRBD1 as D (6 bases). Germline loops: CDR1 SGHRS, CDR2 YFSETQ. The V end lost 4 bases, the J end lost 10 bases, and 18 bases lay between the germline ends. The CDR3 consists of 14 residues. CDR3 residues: CASSVVAGAKEQFF. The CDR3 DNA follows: TGCGCCAGCAGCGTAGTCGCAGGGGCTAAGGAGCAGTTCTTC.

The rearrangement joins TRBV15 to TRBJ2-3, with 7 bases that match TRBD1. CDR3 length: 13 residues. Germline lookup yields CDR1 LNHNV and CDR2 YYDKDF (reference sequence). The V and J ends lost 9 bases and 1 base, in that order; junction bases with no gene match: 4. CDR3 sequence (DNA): TGTGCCACTCAAGACAGGGGCACAGATACGCAGTATTTT. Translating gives CATQDRGTDTQYF.

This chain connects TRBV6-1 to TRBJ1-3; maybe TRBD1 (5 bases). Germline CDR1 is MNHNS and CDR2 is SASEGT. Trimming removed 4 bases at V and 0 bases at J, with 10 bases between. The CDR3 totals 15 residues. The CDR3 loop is CASSGTGGSGNTIYF. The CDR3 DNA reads TGTGCCAGCAGTGGTACAGGAGGCTCTGGAAACACCATATATTTT.

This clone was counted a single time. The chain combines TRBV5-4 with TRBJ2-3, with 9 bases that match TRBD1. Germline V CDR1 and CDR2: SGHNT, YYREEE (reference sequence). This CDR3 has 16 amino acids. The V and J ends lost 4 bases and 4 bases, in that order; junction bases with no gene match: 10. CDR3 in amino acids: CASSPRGGQGADTQYF. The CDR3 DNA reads TGTGCCAGCAGCCCTCGAGGGGGACAGGGTGCAGATACGCAGTATTTT.

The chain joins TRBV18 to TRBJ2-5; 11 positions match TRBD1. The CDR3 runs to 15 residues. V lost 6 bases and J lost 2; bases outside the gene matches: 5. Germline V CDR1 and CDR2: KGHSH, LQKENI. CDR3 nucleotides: TGTGCCAGCTCGGACCGGGACAGGGGGCAAGAGACCCAGTACTTC. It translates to CASSDRDRGQETQYF.

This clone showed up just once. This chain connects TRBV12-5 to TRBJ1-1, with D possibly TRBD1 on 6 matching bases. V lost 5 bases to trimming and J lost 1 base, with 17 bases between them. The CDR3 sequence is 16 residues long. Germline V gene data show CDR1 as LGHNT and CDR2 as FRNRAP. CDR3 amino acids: CASGPTRGARNTEAFF. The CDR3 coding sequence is TGTGCTAGTGGTCCTACCCGGGGGGCTCGGAACACTGAAGCTTTCTTT. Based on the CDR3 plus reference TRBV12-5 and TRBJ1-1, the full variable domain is DARVTQTPRHKVTEMGQEVTMRCQPILGHNTVFWYRQTMMQGLELLAYFRNRAPLDDSGMPKDRFSAEMPDATLATLKIQPSEPRDSAVYFCASGPTRGARNTEAFFGQGTRLTVV.

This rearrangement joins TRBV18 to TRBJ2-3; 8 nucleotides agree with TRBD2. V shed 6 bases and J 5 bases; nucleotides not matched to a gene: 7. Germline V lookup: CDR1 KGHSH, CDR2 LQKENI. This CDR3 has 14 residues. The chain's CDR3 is CASSLLAELDTQYF. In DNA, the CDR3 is TGTGCCAGCTCGCTACTAGCGGAGTTAGATACGCAGTATTTT.

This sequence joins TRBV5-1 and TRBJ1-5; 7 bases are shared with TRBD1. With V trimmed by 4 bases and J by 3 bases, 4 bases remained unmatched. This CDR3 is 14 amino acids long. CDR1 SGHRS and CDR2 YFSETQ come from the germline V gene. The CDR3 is CASSEQGNNQPQHF. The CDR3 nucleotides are TGCGCCAGCAGCGAACAGGGGAACAATCAGCCCCAGCATTTT.

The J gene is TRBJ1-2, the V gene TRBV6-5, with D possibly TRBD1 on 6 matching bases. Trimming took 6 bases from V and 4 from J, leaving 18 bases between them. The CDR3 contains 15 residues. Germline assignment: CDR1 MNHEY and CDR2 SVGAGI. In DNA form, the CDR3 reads TGTGCCAGCAGAAAAAACCGGGACAACGGCTATGGCTACACCTTC. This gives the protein CASRKNRDNGYGYTF.

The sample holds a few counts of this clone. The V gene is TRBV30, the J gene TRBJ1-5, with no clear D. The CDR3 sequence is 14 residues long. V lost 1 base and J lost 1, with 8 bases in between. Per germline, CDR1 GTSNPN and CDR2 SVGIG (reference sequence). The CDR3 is CAWSEGRSNQPQHF. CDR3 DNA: TGTGCCTGGAGTGAAGGCAGAAGCAATCAGCCCCAGCATTTT.

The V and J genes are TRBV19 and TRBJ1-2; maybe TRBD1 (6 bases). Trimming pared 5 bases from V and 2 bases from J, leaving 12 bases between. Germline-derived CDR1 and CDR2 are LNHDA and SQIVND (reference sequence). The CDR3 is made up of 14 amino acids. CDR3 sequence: CASSHREENYGYTF. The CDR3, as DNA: TGTGCCAGTAGTCACAGGGAGGAGAACTATGGCTACACCTTC.

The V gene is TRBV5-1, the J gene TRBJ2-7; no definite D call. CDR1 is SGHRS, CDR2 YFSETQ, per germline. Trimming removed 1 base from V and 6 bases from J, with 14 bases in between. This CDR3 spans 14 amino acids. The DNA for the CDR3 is TGCGCCAGCAGCTTGTTCCAACAGATCGGCGAGCAGTACTTC. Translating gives CASSLFQQIGEQYF.

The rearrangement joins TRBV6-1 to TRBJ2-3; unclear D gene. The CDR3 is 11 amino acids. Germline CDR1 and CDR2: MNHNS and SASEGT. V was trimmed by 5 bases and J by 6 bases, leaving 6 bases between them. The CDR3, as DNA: TGTGCCAGCAGTTCGTGGGATACGCAGTATTTT. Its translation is CASSSWDTQYF.

CDR3 bases: TGTGCCAACCCGAGCGGGGTACTAGCCAAAAACATTCAGTACTTC. This sequence encodes CANPSGVLAKNIQYF. The rearrangement uses TRBV9 and TRBJ2-4; TRBD2 matches at 7 bases. The CDR3 covers 15 residues. Trimming at V came to 9 bases and at J to 0 bases, leaving 9 bases not matched to a gene. Germline V gene sequence: CDR1 SGDLS, CDR2 YYNGEE.

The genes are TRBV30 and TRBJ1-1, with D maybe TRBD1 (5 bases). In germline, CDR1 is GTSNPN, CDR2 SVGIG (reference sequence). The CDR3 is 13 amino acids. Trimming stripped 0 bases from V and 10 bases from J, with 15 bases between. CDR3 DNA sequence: TGTGCCTGGAGTGTATCTGGGGCTGGAGTAGCTTTCTTT. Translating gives CAWSVSGAGVAFF.

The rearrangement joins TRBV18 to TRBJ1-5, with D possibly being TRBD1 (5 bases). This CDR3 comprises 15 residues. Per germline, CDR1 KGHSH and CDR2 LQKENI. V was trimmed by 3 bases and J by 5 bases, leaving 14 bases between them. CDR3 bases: TGTGCCAGCTCACCCGGGCCCGGGGGGGATCAGCCCCAGCATTTT. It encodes CASSPGPGGDQPQHF.

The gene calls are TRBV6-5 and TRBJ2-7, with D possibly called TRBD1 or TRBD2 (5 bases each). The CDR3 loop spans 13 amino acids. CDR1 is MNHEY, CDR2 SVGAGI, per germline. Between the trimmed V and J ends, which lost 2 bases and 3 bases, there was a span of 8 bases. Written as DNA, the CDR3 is TGTGCCAGCAGTTACGGGGGTCTCTACGAGCAGTACTTC. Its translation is CASSYGGLYEQYF.

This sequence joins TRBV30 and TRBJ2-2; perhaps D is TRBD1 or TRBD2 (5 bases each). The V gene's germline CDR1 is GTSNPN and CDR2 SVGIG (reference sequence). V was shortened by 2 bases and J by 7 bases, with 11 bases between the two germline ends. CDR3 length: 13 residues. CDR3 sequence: CAWSLGDHGELFF. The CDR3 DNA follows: TGTGCCTGGAGTTTGGGGGATCACGGGGAGCTGTTTTTT. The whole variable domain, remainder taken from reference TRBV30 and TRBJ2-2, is SQTIHQWPATLVQPVGSPLSLECTVEGTSNPNLYWYRQAAGRGLQLLFYSVGIGQISSEVPQNLSASRPQDRQFILSSKKLLLSDSGFYLCAWSLGDHGELFFGEGSRLTVL.

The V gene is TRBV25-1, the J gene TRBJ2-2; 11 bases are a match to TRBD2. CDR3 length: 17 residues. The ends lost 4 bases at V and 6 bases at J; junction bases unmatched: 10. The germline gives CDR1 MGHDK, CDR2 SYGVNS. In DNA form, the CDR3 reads TGTGCCAGCAGTGTAATAGCGGGAGGGAGTGACGCCGGGGAGCTGTTTTTT. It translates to CASSVIAGGSDAGELFF.

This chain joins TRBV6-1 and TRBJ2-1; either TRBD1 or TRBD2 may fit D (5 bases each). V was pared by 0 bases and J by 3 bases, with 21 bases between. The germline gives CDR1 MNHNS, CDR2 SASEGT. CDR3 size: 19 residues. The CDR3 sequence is CASSEAGGPRAKYYNEQFF. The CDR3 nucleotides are TGTGCCAGCAGTGAAGCTGGGGGACCCCGAGCAAAATACTACAATGAGCAGTTCTTC.

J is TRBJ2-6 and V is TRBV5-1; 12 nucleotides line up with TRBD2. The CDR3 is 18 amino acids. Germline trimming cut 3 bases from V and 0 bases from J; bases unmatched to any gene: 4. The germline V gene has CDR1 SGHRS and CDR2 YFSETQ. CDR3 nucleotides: TGCGCCAGCAGCTCAGGACTAGCGGGGAGCTCTGGGGCCAACGTCCTGACTTTC. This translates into CASSSGLAGSSGANVLTF.

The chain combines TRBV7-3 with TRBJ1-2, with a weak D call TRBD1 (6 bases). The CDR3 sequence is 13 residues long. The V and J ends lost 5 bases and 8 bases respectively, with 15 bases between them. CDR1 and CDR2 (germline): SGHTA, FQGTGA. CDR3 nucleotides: TGTGCCAGCAGCCAAGGGTCAGGGGAAGGCTACACCTTC. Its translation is CASSQGSGEGYTF. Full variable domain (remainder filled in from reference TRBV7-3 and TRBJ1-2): GAGVSQTPSNKVTEKGKYVELRCDPISGHTALYWYRQSLGQGPEFLIYFQGTGAADDSGLPNDRFFAVRPEGSVSTLKIQRTERGDSAVYLCASSQGSGEGYTFGSGTRLTVV.

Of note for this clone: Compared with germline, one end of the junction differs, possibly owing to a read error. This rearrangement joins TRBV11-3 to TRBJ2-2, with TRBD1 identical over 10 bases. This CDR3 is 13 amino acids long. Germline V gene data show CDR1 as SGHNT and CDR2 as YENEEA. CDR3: CASSLGGQGGLFF. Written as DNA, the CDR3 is TGTGCCAGCAGCTTAGGCGGACAGGGGGGGCTGTTTTTT.

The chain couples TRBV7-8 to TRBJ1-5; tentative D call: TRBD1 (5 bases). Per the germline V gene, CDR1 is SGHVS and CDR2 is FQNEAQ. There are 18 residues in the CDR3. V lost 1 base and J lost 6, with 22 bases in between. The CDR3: CASSLVPPGTDSGQPQHF. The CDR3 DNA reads TGTGCCAGCAGCTTAGTGCCCCCCGGGACGGATTCAGGTCAGCCCCAGCATTTT. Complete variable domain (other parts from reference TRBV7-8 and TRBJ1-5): GAGVSQSPRYKVAKRGQDVALRCDPISGHVSLFWYQQALGQGPEFLTYFQNEAQLDKSGLPSDRFFAERPEGSVSTLKIQRTQQEDSAVYLCASSLVPPGTDSGQPQHFGDGTRLSIL.

The CDR3 bases are TGTGCCAGTAAGCGGAACGCCGAAACAAATGAAAAACTGTTTTTT. Amino acid sequence: CASKRNAETNEKLFF. The J gene is TRBJ1-4, the V gene TRBV19; D gene unclear. From germline, CDR1 is LNHDA and CDR2 SQIVND (reference sequence). The CDR3 totals 15 residues. The ends were cut back, 7 bases at V and 5 bases at J, with 17 bases in the middle.

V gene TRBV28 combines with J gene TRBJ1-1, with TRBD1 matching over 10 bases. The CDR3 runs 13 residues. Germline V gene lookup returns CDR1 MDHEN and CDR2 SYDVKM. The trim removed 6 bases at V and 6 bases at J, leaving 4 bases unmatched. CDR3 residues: CASRGTGVPEAFF. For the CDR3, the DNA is TGTGCCAGCAGGGGGACAGGGGTCCCTGAAGCTTTCTTT.

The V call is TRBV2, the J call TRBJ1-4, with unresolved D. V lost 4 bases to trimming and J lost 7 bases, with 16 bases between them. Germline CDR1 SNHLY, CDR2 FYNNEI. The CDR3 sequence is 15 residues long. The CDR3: CASSGSQVGFEKLFF. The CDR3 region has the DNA TGTGCCAGCAGTGGGTCTCAGGTCGGGTTTGAAAAACTGTTTTTT.

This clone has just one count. This CDR3 is CASSLSLRASGRDETQYF. The CDR3 coding sequence is TGTGCCAGCAGCTTAAGTCTGCGGGCTAGCGGGAGGGATGAGACCCAGTACTTC. This rearrangement joins TRBV7-2 to TRBJ2-5; 12 bases are shared with TRBD2. The V and J ends lost 2 bases and 5 bases, in that order; junction bases with no gene match: 12. CDR3 length equals 18 residues. The germline gives CDR1 SGHTA, CDR2 FQGNSA.

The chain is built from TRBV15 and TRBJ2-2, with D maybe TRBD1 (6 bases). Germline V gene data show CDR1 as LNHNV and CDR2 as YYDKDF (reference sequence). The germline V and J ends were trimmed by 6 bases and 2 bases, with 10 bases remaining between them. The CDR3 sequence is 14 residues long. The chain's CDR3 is CATRTGLNTGELFF. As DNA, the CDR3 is TGTGCCACCAGAACAGGGTTAAACACCGGGGAGCTGTTTTTT.

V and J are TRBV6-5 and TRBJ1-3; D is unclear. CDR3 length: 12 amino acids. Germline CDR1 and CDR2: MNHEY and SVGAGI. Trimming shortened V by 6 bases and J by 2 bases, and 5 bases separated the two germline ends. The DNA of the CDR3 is TGTGCCAGCAGAAACCCTGGAAACACCATATATTTT. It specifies CASRNPGNTIYF.